This TCR beta chain was identified during a study of control samples from healthy donors and cancer patients. Germline CDR1 MNHEY, CDR2 SVGEGT. V was pared by 6 bases and J by 3 bases, with 10 bases of the junction left unmatched. The CDR3 runs 17 residues. The method was immunoSEQ multiplex PCR; TCRdb's version includes in-frame clones alone and lacks a portion of them. Of some 120,000 clones listed, more than 85% were seen once; the top ten hold over 1.5%. The rearrangement joins TRBV6-2 or TRBV6-3 to TRBJ2-2, with 10 bases matching TRBD2. This receptor was obtained from a man aged 50-59 years with head and neck cancer. Sequencing was done on a sample of PBMCs. The CDR3 DNA reads as TGTGCCAGCAGCGAGAGTCCTAGCGGGGGATACACCGGGGAGCTGTTTTTT. It encodes CASSESPSGGYTGELFF.